These T cell receptor beta chains were read from a single sample in a study of T cell responses to AZD1222 COVID-19 vaccine. The protocol was immunoSEQ multiplex PCR, while the TCRdb copy is restricted to in-frame clones and leaves out a portion. The table includes 75,000 to 90,000 clones, approximately 85% detected once. Sequencing was performed on peripheral blood, taken 28 days after the second AZD1222 dose. All receptors derive from an adult who received the AZD1222 COVID-19 vaccine. Each CDR3 is given with its conserved first and last residue. The D gene is left open where the match is weak. Clone size is given for some rows only: seen once, a few or many times, or a class if the clone is expanded.

d_call: -
v_call: TRBV6-5
clone_size: -
j_call: TRBJ2-3
cdr3_nt: TGTGCCAGCAAGAGGGAGAGCACAGATACGCAGTATTTT
cdr3_aa: CASKRESTDTQYF

d_call: -
v_call: TRBV7-2
clone_size: -
j_call: TRBJ2-1
cdr3_nt: TGTGCCAGCAGCCCGAATTCGAACTACAATGAGCAGTTCTTC
cdr3_aa: CASSPNSNYNEQFF

d_call: -
v_call: TRBV7-3
clone_size: once
j_call: TRBJ1-1
cdr3_nt: TGTGCCAGCAGCTTAAGGGCCACGAACACTGAAGCTTTCTTT
cdr3_aa: CASSLRATNTEAFF

d_call: TRBD2
v_call: TRBV3-1/TRBV3-2
clone_size: few
j_call: TRBJ2-5
cdr3_nt: TGTGCCAGCAGCCAAGATCTTGCTAGCGGGGTCCAAGAGACCCAGTACTTC
cdr3_aa: CASSQDLASGVQETQYF

d_call: -
v_call: TRBV7-9
clone_size: -
j_call: TRBJ1-1
cdr3_nt: TGTGCCAGCAGCTTAAGCGGGGGAGTGAACACTGAAGCTTTCTTT
cdr3_aa: CASSLSGGVNTEAFF

d_call: -
v_call: TRBV24-1
clone_size: -
j_call: TRBJ1-5
cdr3_nt: TGTGCCACCAGTGAATCTGCTGGGACGGGCAATCAGCCCCAGCATTTT
cdr3_aa: CATSESAGTGNQPQHF

d_call: TRBD2
v_call: TRBV28
clone_size: -
j_call: TRBJ2-7
cdr3_nt: TGTGCAAGCGGGAAATTGACCTACGAGCAGTACTTC
cdr3_aa: CASGKLTYEQYF

d_call: -
v_call: TRBV28
clone_size: -
j_call: TRBJ1-1
cdr3_nt: TGTGCCAGCAGTTCCACAGGTAGGGGGAACACTGAAGCTTTCTTT
cdr3_aa: CASSSTGRGNTEAFF

d_call: TRBD2
v_call: TRBV5-5
clone_size: -
j_call: TRBJ2-7
cdr3_nt: TGTGCCAGCAGCTTTCTCCGCGGGGGTACCTACGAGCAGTACTTC
cdr3_aa: CASSFLRGGTYEQYF

d_call: -
v_call: TRBV5-1
clone_size: -
j_call: TRBJ2-1
cdr3_nt: TGCGCCAGCAGCCCCAAAGTGGCGGTCGCTTCCTACAATGAGCAGTTCTTC
cdr3_aa: CASSPKVAVASYNEQFF

d_call: TRBD1
v_call: TRBV15
clone_size: -
j_call: TRBJ2-5
cdr3_nt: TGTGCCACCAGCAGGGACCCGGGACAGCAAGAGACCCAGTACTTC
cdr3_aa: CATSRDPGQQETQYF

d_call: -
v_call: TRBV10-3
clone_size: -
j_call: TRBJ1-5
cdr3_nt: TGTGCCATCAGTGAGTCGACTCGTCAGCCCCAGCATTTT
cdr3_aa: CAISESTRQPQHF

d_call: -
v_call: TRBV3-1/TRBV3-2
clone_size: -
j_call: TRBJ1-2
cdr3_nt: TGTGCCAGCAGCTCTCCACAGGGTAACTATGGCTACACCTTC
cdr3_aa: CASSSPQGNYGYTF

d_call: -
v_call: TRBV3-1/TRBV3-2
clone_size: -
j_call: TRBJ1-2
cdr3_nt: TGTGCCAGCAGCCCTCAGAGGGGAGGGCAAGGCTACACCTTC
cdr3_aa: CASSPQRGGQGYTF

d_call: -
v_call: TRBV6-1
clone_size: -
j_call: TRBJ1-2
cdr3_nt: TGTGCCAGCAGTGAAGGGCAGGGGAGCTATGGCTACACCTTC
cdr3_aa: CASSEGQGSYGYTF

d_call: -
v_call: TRBV11-3
clone_size: -
j_call: TRBJ1-1
cdr3_nt: TGTGCCAGCAGCACCCGGGAGGGGAGTACTGAAGCTTTCTTT
cdr3_aa: CASSTREGSTEAFF

d_call: TRBD1
v_call: TRBV19
clone_size: -
j_call: TRBJ2-7
cdr3_nt: TGTGCCAGTAGTGCGATCGGGGACAGGAACTACGAGCAGTACTTC
cdr3_aa: CASSAIGDRNYEQYF

d_call: TRBD2
v_call: TRBV7-6
clone_size: -
j_call: TRBJ2-3
cdr3_nt: TGTGCCAGCAGCTTACCCCGATCCTCAGCGGGAGTTGTAGATACGCAGTATTTT
cdr3_aa: CASSLPRSSAGVVDTQYF

d_call: TRBD2
v_call: TRBV7-8
clone_size: -
j_call: TRBJ2-7
cdr3_nt: TGTGCCAGCAGCCCCGGGACTAGCGGGTACATCAGAAGTAACGAGCAGTACTTC
cdr3_aa: CASSPGTSGYIRSNEQYF

d_call: -
v_call: TRBV5-1
clone_size: -
j_call: TRBJ2-7
cdr3_nt: TGCGCCAGCAGCCCAAAAGGGAACCCCCAGGCCTACGAGCAGTACTTC
cdr3_aa: CASSPKGNPQAYEQYF

d_call: TRBD1
v_call: TRBV6-5
clone_size: -
j_call: TRBJ1-3
cdr3_nt: TGTGCCAGCAGTTTGGGACAGCCCAGAGACACCATATATTTT
cdr3_aa: CASSLGQPRDTIYF

d_call: -
v_call: TRBV7-8
clone_size: -
j_call: TRBJ1-6
cdr3_nt: TGTGCCAGCAGCTTAGACGCAGGCCTTGGTTCACCCCTCCACTTT
cdr3_aa: CASSLDAGLGSPLHF

d_call: TRBD1
v_call: TRBV2
clone_size: -
j_call: TRBJ1-2
cdr3_nt: TGTGCCAGCAGTCGGGACAGGTGGGACTATGGCTACACCTTC
cdr3_aa: CASSRDRWDYGYTF

d_call: -
v_call: TRBV5-1
clone_size: -
j_call: TRBJ1-4
cdr3_nt: TGCGCCAGCAGCTTGCGCAGATCGAATGAAAAACTGTTTTTT
cdr3_aa: CASSLRRSNEKLFF

d_call: TRBD1
v_call: TRBV5-1
clone_size: -
j_call: TRBJ1-1
cdr3_nt: TGCGCCAGCAGCTCAGACAGGGCGGGGACTGAAGCTTTCTTT
cdr3_aa: CASSSDRAGTEAFF

d_call: -
v_call: TRBV19
clone_size: -
j_call: TRBJ1-2
cdr3_nt: TGTGCCAGTAGAGGGCGCTTGGAGGATTATGGCTACACCTTC
cdr3_aa: CASRGRLEDYGYTF

d_call: -
v_call: TRBV5-6
clone_size: -
j_call: TRBJ1-3
cdr3_nt: TGTGCCAGCAGCTTGGTTGGTTCGGGGAGAGGAAACACCATATATTTT
cdr3_aa: CASSLVGSGRGNTIYF

d_call: TRBD1
v_call: TRBV4-3
clone_size: -
j_call: TRBJ1-2
cdr3_nt: TGCGCCAGCAGCCAAGTACAGGGGAAGGGGGATGGCTACACCTTC
cdr3_aa: CASSQVQGKGDGYTF